These T cell receptor beta chains were read from a single sample in a study of PD-L1 blockade in urothelial cancer. Sequencing used immunoSEQ multiplex PCR; TCRdb keeps in-frame clones, though not all of them. The sample yields about 130,000 clones, approximately 84% seen once. The material sequenced was PBMCs, taken around atezolizumab (anti-PD-L1) treatment. Every receptor here comes from a man aged 50 to 60 with urothelial cancer. The CDR3 runs from the conserved cysteine through the conserved F or W. A D gene is named only where the DNA matches it firmly. Size values are once, few and many counts, or a class for expanded clones, and some rows have none.

j_call,d_call,v_call,clone_size,cdr3_aa,cdr3_nt
TRBJ1-3,NA,TRBV14,NA,CASSQFRNTIYF,TGTGCCAGCAGCCAATTCCGGAACACCATATATTTT
TRBJ1-2,NA,TRBV27,NA,CASSLYASNYGYTF,TGTGCCAGCAGTTTATACGCGTCGAACTATGGCTACACCTTC
TRBJ1-2,NA,TRBV6-6,NA,CASSYSDSGYTF,TGTGCCAGCAGTTACTCCGACAGTGGCTACACCTTC
TRBJ2-3,TRBD2,TRBV5-1,NA,CASSPSASGKDTQYF,TGCGCCAGCAGCCCCAGCGCTAGCGGGAAGGATACGCAGTATTTT
TRBJ2-7,NA,TRBV27,NA,CASSTGLEQYF,TGTGCCAGCAGTACAGGTCTCGAGCAGTACTTC
TRBJ1-5,TRBD1,TRBV5-5,NA,CASRQGQGLNQPQHF,TGTGCCAGCAGACAGGGACAGGGTTTGAATCAGCCCCAGCATTTT
TRBJ1-5,TRBD1,TRBV4-1,NA,CASSQDTGAVQPQHF,TGCGCCAGCAGCCAAGATACAGGGGCGGTTCAGCCCCAGCATTTT
TRBJ2-5,TRBD1,TRBV5-1,NA,CASSLGTGAYQETQYF,TGCGCCAGCAGCTTGGGGACAGGGGCTTACCAAGAGACCCAGTACTTC
TRBJ1-4,NA,TRBV6-5,NA,CASRFRATNEKLFF,TGTGCCAGCCGCTTTCGGGCAACTAATGAAAAACTGTTTTTT
TRBJ1-1,NA,TRBV19,NA,CASSSTDNRYTEAFF,TGTGCCAGTAGTTCGACGGACAATCGATACACTGAAGCTTTCTTT
TRBJ2-1,TRBD2,TRBV5-5,NA,CASSSAGLAGSINEQFF,TGTGCCAGCAGTTCAGCGGGACTAGCGGGGTCTATCAATGAGCAGTTCTTC
TRBJ1-6,NA,TRBV28,few,CASLDASSYNSPLHF,TGTGCCAGCCTAGACGCCAGCTCCTATAATTCACCCCTCCACTTT
TRBJ2-1,TRBD1,TRBV23-1,NA,CASRKKRGQCTYNEQFF,TGCGCCAGCAGAAAAAAACGGGGACAGTGTACCTACAATGAGCAGTTCTTC
TRBJ2-6,NA,TRBV28,NA,CASSLGGSGANVLTF,TGTGCCAGCAGTTTAGGAGGGTCTGGGGCCAACGTCCTGACTTTC
TRBJ2-1,NA,TRBV19,NA,CASRGGRIPNEQFF,TGTGCCAGTAGGGGGGGGCGAATCCCCAATGAGCAGTTCTTC
TRBJ2-5,TRBD2,TRBV7-9,NA,CASSANARTSGQETQYF,TGTGCCAGCAGCGCAAACGCCCGGACTAGCGGCCAAGAGACCCAGTACTTC
TRBJ1-2,TRBD1,TRBV27,NA,CASSLRGQLNYGYTF,TGTGCCAGCAGTTTAAGGGGACAGCTCAACTATGGCTACACCTTC
TRBJ1-1,NA,TRBV9,NA,CASSTGQSTEAFF,TGTGCCAGCAGCACTGGACAGTCCACTGAAGCTTTCTTT
TRBJ1-6,NA,TRBV4-2,few,CASSQDETRGSPLHF,TGTGCCAGCAGCCAAGATGAGACACGGGGATCACCCCTCCACTTT
TRBJ1-2,NA,TRBV4-1,NA,CASSQLNPGARGYTF,TGCGCCAGCAGCCAACTAAACCCAGGGGCGCGCGGCTACACCTTC
TRBJ2-7,NA,TRBV7-9,NA,CASSLYSEQYF,TGTGCCAGCAGCTTATACTCCGAGCAGTACTTC
TRBJ2-5,TRBD1,TRBV2,NA,CASSEGQGIGQETQYF,TGTGCCAGCAGTGAAGGACAGGGGATAGGCCAAGAGACCCAGTACTTC
TRBJ1-2,TRBD1,TRBV6-5,NA,CASSSPGTGNYGYTF,TGTGCCAGCAGTTCCCCCGGGACAGGAAACTATGGCTACACCTTC
TRBJ2-2,NA,TRBV5-1,NA,CASSGGLRDTGELFF,TGCGCCAGCAGCGGGGGACTGCGAGACACCGGGGAGCTGTTTTTT
TRBJ1-1,NA,TRBV4-1,NA,CASSQASLVRNTEAFF,TGCGCCAGCAGCCAAGCCTCTTTGGTTAGGAACACTGAAGCTTTCTTT
TRBJ2-7,NA,TRBV19,once,CASKGGQFAYEQYF,TGTGCCAGTAAGGGCGGACAGTTTGCCTACGAGCAGTACTTC
TRBJ1-3,NA,TRBV6-5,NA,CASSPTGRGNTIYF,TGTGCCAGCAGCCCTACAGGGCGTGGAAACACCATATATTTT
TRBJ1-4,NA,TRBV4-2,NA,CASSRDKGGGSTNEKLFF,TGTGCCAGCAGCCGAGACAAAGGGGGGGGCTCAACTAATGAAAAACTGTTTTTT
TRBJ2-1,TRBD2,TRBV11-2,NA,CASSYSGTRGWNEQFF,TGTGCCAGCAGCTATTCCGGGACTAGAGGGTGGAATGAGCAGTTCTTC
TRBJ1-1,NA,TRBV28,once,CASSSPAGPEAFF,TGTGCCAGCAGCTCCCCTGCAGGGCCTGAAGCTTTCTTT
TRBJ2-7,TRBD2,TRBV5-1,NA,CASRSSGSYEQYF,TGCGCCAGCAGGTCTAGCGGGAGTTACGAGCAGTACTTC
TRBJ1-4,NA,TRBV10-3,NA,CAISESQGYEKLFF,TGTGCCATCAGTGAGTCCCAGGGTTATGAAAAACTGTTTTTT
TRBJ2-1,NA,TRBV15,NA,CATSREQGRPNEQFF,TGTGCCACCAGCAGAGAGCAGGGCAGGCCGAATGAGCAGTTCTTC
TRBJ1-5,NA,TRBV27,NA,CASSPHSPSNQPQHF,TGTGCCAGCAGTCCCCACAGCCCCAGCAATCAGCCCCAGCATTTT
TRBJ1-1,NA,TRBV4-1,NA,CASSQGRGWAFF,TGCGCCAGCAGCCAAGGCAGGGGCTGGGCTTTCTTT
TRBJ2-5,TRBD2,TRBV5-1,NA,CASSFTSGSSETQYF,TGCGCCAGCAGCTTTACTAGCGGGAGTAGCGAGACCCAGTACTTC
TRBJ1-1,NA,TRBV19,few,CASSIGIWAYTEAFF,TGTGCCAGTAGTATTGGAATCTGGGCGTACACTGAAGCTTTCTTT
TRBJ2-4,TRBD1,TRBV5-1,NA,CASSSTGTGENIQYF,TGCGCCAGCAGCTCGACTGGGACAGGAGAAAACATTCAGTACTTC
TRBJ2-1,NA,TRBV7-3,NA,CASSLMSDNEQFF,TGTGCCAGCAGCTTAATGTCCGACAATGAGCAGTTCTTC